Listed below are T cell receptor beta chains from one sample, sequenced in a study of cytotoxic CD8 clonotypes in ibrutinib-treated CLL. Assay: immunoSEQ multiplex PCR; the TCRdb copy retains only in-frame clones and omits some. This table has around 150,000 clones, 70% to 90% appearing once. Sequenced here: PBMCs, sampled at disease progression, from a patient treated with ibrutinib. These receptors were obtained from a human donor with chronic lymphocytic leukemia. Each CDR3 is given with its conserved first and last residue. The D gene is left open where the match is weak. Where a row states a size, it is once, few, many or the class of an expanded clone; other rows omit it.

j_call,v_call,d_call,clone_size,cdr3_aa,cdr3_nt
TRBJ2-7,TRBV18,-,-,CASSSSKYEQYF,TGTGCCAGCTCATCAAGTAAGTACGAGCAGTACTTC
TRBJ2-1,TRBV5-5,-,-,CASSTTGTTYNEQFF,TGTGCCAGCAGCACGACAGGGACTACCTACAATGAGCAGTTCTTC
TRBJ2-3,TRBV9,-,-,CASSDHGTSSTDTQYF,TGTGCCAGCAGCGACCACGGGACCTCTAGCACAGATACGCAGTATTTT
TRBJ1-4,TRBV6-5,-,-,CASSYHIRDSSEKLFF,TGTGCCAGCAGTTACCATATCAGGGATAGTTCTGAAAAACTGTTTTTT
TRBJ2-1,TRBV29-1,-,-,CSVPSGRGQFF,TGCAGCGTTCCGTCGGGACGAGGGCAGTTCTTC
TRBJ2-1,TRBV6-6,-,-,CASSVDRSSYNEQFF,TGTGCCAGCAGTGTCGACAGAAGCTCCTACAATGAGCAGTTCTTC
TRBJ1-1,TRBV29-1,-,-,CSLDVLGNAEAFF,TGCAGCTTAGACGTATTGGGAAACGCTGAAGCTTTCTTT
TRBJ2-1,TRBV2,TRBD1,-,CALDREFYNEQFF,TGTGCCTTGGACAGGGAATTCTACAATGAGCAGTTCTTC
TRBJ1-2,TRBV6-6,-,-,CASVGDRPPGYTF,TGTGCCAGCGTTGGGGACCGACCGCCTGGCTACACCTTC
TRBJ1-2,TRBV30,-,few,CAWSVHQGSNGYTF,TGTGCCTGGAGTGTACATCAGGGGTCGAATGGCTACACCTTC
TRBJ2-3,TRBV5-4,TRBD2,-,CASSWGGLAGGPDTQYF,TGTGCCAGCAGCTGGGGGGGACTAGCGGGAGGGCCAGATACGCAGTATTTT
TRBJ2-1,TRBV4-2,TRBD2,-,CASSQRTSGIYNEQFF,TGTGCCAGCAGCCAGCGGACTAGCGGGATCTACAATGAGCAGTTCTTC
TRBJ2-6,TRBV2,TRBD1,-,CASSAGTGDVLTF,TGTGCCAGCAGTGCCGGGACAGGGGACGTCCTGACTTTC
TRBJ2-3,TRBV18,-,once,CASSPYTDTQYF,TGTGCCAGCTCACCATACACAGATACGCAGTATTTT
TRBJ2-7,TRBV9,-,-,CASSVRRDGPGAQYF,TGTGCCAGCAGCGTCAGACGAGACGGGCCAGGGGCGCAGTACTTC
TRBJ2-7,TRBV27,-,-,CASSPGGAYEQYF,TGTGCCAGCAGTCCAGGGGGGGCCTACGAGCAGTACTTC
TRBJ2-1,TRBV5-1,-,-,CASSSIGGPQEGEQFF,TGCGCCAGCAGCTCAATAGGGGGCCCCCAGGAGGGTGAGCAGTTCTTC
TRBJ2-6,TRBV28,-,-,CASSLNPESGANVLTF,TGTGCCAGCAGTTTAAATCCGGAATCTGGGGCCAACGTCCTGACTTTC
TRBJ2-1,TRBV5-1,-,-,CASSLRTVGYEREQFF,TGCGCCAGCAGCTTGAGGACGGTCGGATATGAGAGGGAGCAGTTCTTC
TRBJ2-2,TRBV7-9,-,-,CASSFTGELFF,TGTGCCAGCAGCTTCACCGGGGAGCTGTTTTTT
TRBJ1-2,TRBV19,-,-,CASSIDRAGYTF,TGTGCCAGTAGTATAGACAGGGCTGGCTACACCTTC
TRBJ2-7,TRBV10-3,-,few,CAISEGDILSYEQYF,TGTGCCATCAGTGAGGGGGACATACTCTCCTACGAGCAGTACTTC
TRBJ2-7,TRBV11-2,TRBD2,-,CASSRGLAGPENTYEQYF,TGTGCCAGCAGCCGTGGACTAGCGGGACCTGAGAATACCTACGAGCAGTACTTC
TRBJ1-2,TRBV27,TRBD1,-,CASSSGQGGYGYTF,TGTGCCAGCAGTTCGGGACAGGGAGGCTATGGCTACACCTTC
TRBJ2-7,TRBV28,TRBD2,-,CASSLLLAGELSGEQYF,TGTGCCAGCAGTTTACTGCTAGCGGGAGAGTTATCTGGAGAGCAGTACTTC
TRBJ2-1,TRBV9,-,-,CASSVASDNEQFF,TGTGCCAGCAGCGTAGCTAGCGACAATGAGCAGTTCTTC
TRBJ2-7,TRBV6-5,TRBD1,-,CASRRRDRGYEQYF,TGTGCCAGCAGAAGGCGGGACAGGGGCTACGAGCAGTACTTC
TRBJ2-2,TRBV18,-,few,CASSPPGALTTGELFF,TGTGCCAGCTCACCACCGGGGGCCCTAACCACCGGGGAGCTGTTTTTT
TRBJ2-7,TRBV6-5,TRBD1,-,CASSYGTGETYEQYF,TGTGCCAGCAGTTACGGGACAGGCGAAACCTACGAGCAGTACTTC
TRBJ2-3,TRBV9,-,-,CASSPITGHGTDTQYF,TGTGCCAGCAGTCCTATCACGGGACACGGCACAGATACGCAGTATTTT
TRBJ1-5,TRBV18,-,-,CASSPGQTGLNQPQHF,TGTGCCAGCTCACCGGGACAAACAGGCCTCAATCAGCCCCAGCATTTT
TRBJ1-3,TRBV5-1,-,once,CASSLGGATSGNTIYF,TGCGCCAGCAGCTTAGGGGGGGCCACCTCTGGAAACACCATATATTTT
TRBJ1-1,TRBV19,-,once,CASSMVGQSAEAFF,TGTGCCAGTAGTATGGTCGGACAGTCTGCTGAAGCTTTCTTT
TRBJ1-1,TRBV19,-,-,CASISHRPNTEAFF,TGTGCCAGTATAAGTCACAGACCCAACACTGAAGCTTTCTTT
TRBJ2-1,TRBV29-1,TRBD2,once,CSVEGRRTSGRAKDHEQFF,TGCAGCGTTGAAGGCCGGCGGACGAGCGGGAGGGCCAAGGACCATGAGCAGTTCTTC
TRBJ2-3,TRBV15,TRBD2,once,CATSRGGLAGRADTQYF,TGTGCCACCAGCAGAGGAGGATTAGCGGGACGAGCAGATACGCAGTATTTT
TRBJ1-5,TRBV19,-,-,CASSISRGVNQPQHF,TGTGCCAGTAGTATCAGCCGGGGGGTTAATCAGCCCCAGCATTTT
TRBJ2-7,TRBV27,TRBD1,-,CASSLSEDRSPFSEQYF,TGTGCCAGCAGTTTATCGGAGGACAGGTCCCCATTTTCCGAGCAGTACTTC
TRBJ1-1,TRBV5-5,-,-,CASSLYGVGHIEAFF,TGTGCCAGCAGCTTGTACGGTGTGGGACATATTGAAGCTTTCTTT
TRBJ2-1,TRBV2,-,-,CASRGYNEQFF,TGTGCCAGCCGCGGTTATAATGAGCAGTTCTTC
TRBJ1-5,TRBV12-5,TRBD1,-,CASGLGDRGANQPQHF,TGTGCTAGTGGTTTGGGCGACAGGGGGGCCAATCAGCCCCAGCATTTT
TRBJ2-7,TRBV11-3,-,-,CASKDSGEQYF,TGTGCCAGCAAAGATAGCGGCGAGCAGTACTTC
TRBJ1-5,TRBV6-1,-,few,CASSELQTEYQPQHF,TGTGCCAGCAGTGAATTGCAGACAGAATATCAGCCCCAGCATTTT
TRBJ1-1,TRBV27,TRBD1,-,CASSFLTTGGGNTEAFF,TGTGCCAGCAGTTTTCTGACGACAGGGGGAGGGAACACTGAAGCTTTCTTT
TRBJ2-7,TRBV7-8,-,-,CASSLTDSGEQYF,TGTGCCAGCAGCTTAACGGATTCCGGCGAGCAGTACTTC
TRBJ2-2,TRBV27,TRBD2,-,CASSASGTSGRLTGELFF,TGTGCCAGCAGTGCGTCCGGGACTAGCGGGAGGCTCACCGGGGAGCTGTTTTTT
TRBJ2-7,TRBV7-8,-,-,CASSLGASYEQYF,TGTGCCAGCAGCTTAGGGGCCTCCTACGAGCAGTACTTC
TRBJ1-4,TRBV9,-,-,CASSVQGIGPLTNEKLFF,TGTGCCAGCAGCGTACAGGGAATAGGCCCTTTGACTAATGAAAAACTGTTTTTT
TRBJ1-2,TRBV5-5,TRBD1,-,CASSLVDRVANGYTF,TGTGCCAGCAGCTTGGTCGACAGGGTCGCGAATGGCTACACCTTC